A single sample gave rise to the 2 T cell receptor beta chains below, sequenced in a study of human T cells and chemical hapten exposure. The time point: patch test 1, 2 weeks after DPC sensitization. Treatment described: therapeutic diphenylcyclopropenone sensitization with weekly scalp DPC. TCRdb re-derived calls from the RACE reads in MiXCR, one entry per CDR3 protein. Here the sample spans around 120,000 distinct CDR3 sequences, 11% being singletons. This specimen was whole blood, taken in connection with sensitization to the hapten diphenylcyclopropenone (DPC). Receptors originate from a middle-aged woman with alopecia areata. Some clones in this sample may be carry-over from other donors' samples.

The rearrangement links TRBV20-1 to TRBJ1-1, with a possible D match to TRBD1 (6 bases). V gave up 4 bases and J gave up 0 bases, with 18 bases separating them. Germline V gives CDR1 DFQATT, CDR2 SNEGSKA (reference sequence). CDR3 length equals 16 residues. The chain's CDR3 is CSATPGSWDMNTEAFF. The CDR3, as DNA: TGCAGTGCTACACCGGGATCCTGGGACATGAACACTGAAGCTTTCTTT.

The sample holds many counts of this clonotype. The chain is built from TRBV9 and TRBJ2-2; D gene ambiguous. CDR1 is SGDLS, CDR2 YYNGEE, per germline. This CDR3 spans 13 amino acids. Trimming took off 3 bases at V and 2 bases at J, with 5 bases between the two ends. The CDR3 reads CASSGGNTGELFF. For the CDR3, the DNA is TGTGCCAGCAGCGGGGGAAACACCGGGGAGCTGTTTTTT.